The T cell receptor (beta chain) described here comes from a study of siplizumab effects on memory and regulatory T cells. The CDR3 length is 14 residues. V shed 5 bases and J shed 10 bases, with 18 bases lying between them. CDR1 LNHDA and CDR2 SQIVND come from the germline V gene (reference sequence). General study results and limits: Alloreactive sequences traceable to unstimulated CD4+ memory cells declined significantly under siplizumab.

Sequencing used immunoSEQ multiplex PCR; TCRdb keeps in-frame clones, though not all of them. The sample shows approximately 98,000 clones, about 93% of them seen only once. Remarks on this clone: As yet, its antigen is unknown.

The specimen sequenced was non-Treg CD4+ T cells sorted from blood. The gene calls are TRBV19 and TRBJ2-1; weak D call: TRBD1 (5 bases). The clonotype was recovered from a human donor in good health. The CDR3 loop reads CASSGAVGAKEQFF. Here the CDR3 DNA reads TGTGCCAGTAGTGGCGCCGTTGGGGCCAAAGAGCAGTTCTTC.